This entry lists 4 T cell receptor beta chains sequenced from one sample in a study of T cells expressing NK-cell markers. TCRdb reprocessed the 5' RACE reads, with one entry per CDR3 protein and no DNA. The listing records over 150,000 distinct CDR3 sequences. The source material was blood T cells: a sorted CD56 or NKG2C T cell subset, CD4+ or CD8+ T cells, or bulk PBMC T cells (not recorded which). These receptors were obtained from a woman aged 50 to 65 in good health.

The chain links TRBV5-6 to TRBJ1-1; checking the TCRdb D call of TRBD1 is not possible without DNA. The length of the CDR3 is 17 residues. CDR1 is SGHDT and CDR2 is YYEEEE in the germline V gene. The CDR3 region is CASSLPDRGLMNTEAFF.

The genes are TRBV7-9 and TRBJ2-3; TCRdb outputs TRBD2, but without DNA this stays unchecked. Germline-derived CDR1 and CDR2 are SEHNR and FQNEAQ (reference sequence). This CDR3 has 16 amino acids. CDR3 in amino acids: CASSKSSGKGADTQYF.

The chain combines TRBV5-1 with TRBJ2-2; absent DNA, TCRdb's TRBD1 call cannot be checked. The germline CDR1 and CDR2 sequences are SGHRS and YFSETQ. The CDR3 is made up of 11 amino acids. CDR3 residues: CASGSAGELFF.

The chain combines TRBV7-6 with TRBJ2-2. CDR1 and CDR2 (germline): SGHVS, FNYEAQ. This CDR3 contains 16 residues. The CDR3 here is CASSFGRNMDTGELFF.